Each of the 15 T cell receptor beta chains below was sequenced from the same sample in a study of CD8+CD57+ T cells in acquired aplastic anemia. For sequencing, patients were chosen who had shown expansion of CD8+CD57+ cells by flow cytometry. The template used for profiling TCR beta VDJ and CDR3 was genomic DNA. TCRdb ran MiXCR on the reads and lists one entry per CDR3 protein. The sample lists 200,000 to 250,000 distinct CDR3 sequences; 55% to 65% were seen once. The sequenced sample was sorted CD4+, CD8+, or CD8+CD57+ T cells (not recorded which) from PBMCs. The receptor set was obtained from a human donor with aplastic anemia.

This clonotype came up many times. The chain recombines TRBV24-1 with TRBJ1-1; D not resolved. The CDR3 covers 14 residues. Trimming took 5 bases from V and 3 from J, leaving 12 bases between them. CDR1 is KGHDR, CDR2 SFDVKD, per germline. DNA for the CDR3: TGTGCCACCAGTGTCTCCGGGAGGGACACTGAAGCTTTCTTT. The encoded protein is CATSVSGRDTEAFF.

The rearrangement uses TRBV7-6 and TRBJ2-7; 7 bases agree with TRBD1. Unmatched junction bases numbered 15, after V lost 5 bases and J lost 5 bases. CDR3 size: 16 residues. Germline CDR1 is SGHVS and CDR2 is FNYEAQ. The DNA for the CDR3 is TGTGCCAGCAGCACCCGGACAGGTGAGGCCTACGACGAGCAGTACTTC. Translating it yields CASSTRTGEAYDEQYF.

The chain is built from TRBV20-1 and TRBJ2-7, with 7 bases matching TRBD1. Germline V gives CDR1 DFQATT, CDR2 SNEGSKA (reference sequence). CDR3 length: 15 residues. The ends lost 3 bases at V and 2 bases at J; junction bases unmatched: 10. CDR3 protein: CSASHRGEATYEQYF. The DNA for the CDR3 is TGCAGTGCTAGCCACAGGGGAGAGGCCACCTACGAGCAGTACTTC.

The sample holds a few counts of this clonotype. The gene calls are TRBV29-1 and TRBJ2-7; 8 positions match TRBD1. Unmatched junction bases numbered 7, after V lost 7 bases and J lost 2 bases. CDR1 is SQVTM and CDR2 is ANQGSEA in the germline V gene. This CDR3 has 13 amino acids. As DNA, the CDR3 is TGCAGCGCCACGACAGGGGCGACCTACGAGCAGTACTTC. Its translation: CSATTGATYEQYF.

This chain links TRBV6-5 with TRBJ2-7; possibly TRBD2 for D (6 bases). The germline V gene encodes CDR1 MNHEY and CDR2 SVGAGI. V was clipped by 0 bases and J by 3 bases, with 15 bases between them. The CDR3 length is 16 residues. CDR3 sequence: CASSYSSLARLYEQYF. The CDR3 DNA follows: TGTGCCAGCAGTTACTCGTCACTAGCCCGACTCTACGAGCAGTACTTC.

There are a few counts of this clonotype. The chain employs TRBV10-1 and TRBJ2-7; the match to TRBD1 covers 7 bases. The CDR3 has 15 residues. Per the germline V gene, CDR1 is WNHNN and CDR2 is SYGVQD (reference sequence). V shed 0 bases, J shed 2 bases, and the junction held 4 bases outside the gene matches. CDR3 bases: TGCGCCAGCAGTGAGTCTGACAGGGTGACCTACGAGCAGTACTTC. It encodes CASSESDRVTYEQYF.

This clonotype turned up a few times. This sequence joins TRBV7-2 and TRBJ2-7; 8 positions match TRBD2. Germline V gene lookup returns CDR1 SGHTA and CDR2 FQGNSA. The CDR3 totals 14 residues. Trimming cost V 0 bases and J 5 bases; bases outside gene matches: 3. The CDR3 here is CASSLAGLAHEQYF. CDR3 sequence (DNA): TGTGCCAGCAGCTTAGCAGGACTAGCCCACGAGCAGTACTTC.

The V call is TRBV2, the J call TRBJ1-6, with D perhaps TRBD1 (5 bases). CDR3 length equals 15 residues. Deletions cut 2 bases from V and 9 bases from J, with 14 bases between. CDR1 and CDR2 (germline): SNHLY, FYNNEI. The CDR3 here is CASSEPLWGFSPLHF. CDR3 nucleotides: TGTGCCAGCAGTGAACCACTTTGGGGGTTTTCACCCCTCCACTTT.

The rearrangement joins TRBV19 to TRBJ1-1; D gene ambiguous. The length of the CDR3 is 15 residues. V dropped 3 bases and J dropped 0 bases, with 11 bases sitting between them. Germline V gene lookup returns CDR1 LNHDA and CDR2 SQIVND (reference sequence). DNA for the CDR3: TGTGCCAGTAGTATGGGGAGTTCCATGAACACTGAAGCTTTCTTT. Residues: CASSMGSSMNTEAFF.

This clonotype occurred a few times. This chain connects TRBV6-2 or TRBV6-3 to TRBJ2-7, with D possibly being TRBD1 (6 bases). Looked up from germline, CDR1 is MNHEY and CDR2 is SVGEGT. This CDR3 contains 13 residues. The V gene lost 7 bases and the J gene lost 4 bases, with 14 bases spanning the gap. The CDR3 protein is CASTYHTGYEQYF. CDR3 nucleotides: TGTGCCAGCACTTATCATACAGGGTACGAGCAGTACTTC.

This chain joins TRBV6-2 or TRBV6-3 and TRBJ2-1; the D gene is possibly TRBD2 (5 bases). CDR3 size: 14 residues. The germline CDR1 and CDR2 sequences are MNHEY and SVGEGT. V was clipped by 3 bases and J by 6 bases, with 12 bases between them. The DNA of the CDR3 is TGTGCCAGCAGTTATTCCGGGATAACCAATGAGCAGTTCTTC. The encoded protein is CASSYSGITNEQFF.

This chain connects TRBV2 to TRBJ2-7, with 10 bases that match TRBD1. CDR1 and CDR2 from the germline V gene are SNHLY and FYNNEI. V gave up 6 bases and J gave up 3 bases; unmatched junction bases: 8. This CDR3 region has 15 residues. The CDR3 reads CASRTSGTGVYEQYF. CDR3 in DNA: TGTGCCAGCAGGACCTCCGGGACAGGGGTCTACGAGCAGTACTTC.

V is TRBV7-8 and J is TRBJ1-2, with D uncertain. Trimming shortened V by 1 base and J by 3 bases, and 12 bases separated the two germline ends. Germline V CDR1 and CDR2: SGHVS, FQNEAQ. The CDR3 spans 15 residues. CDR3 sequence (DNA): TGTGCCAGCAGCTTAGGGTGGGGTAGGGACTATGGCTACACCTTC. The encoded protein is CASSLGWGRDYGYTF.

CDR3: CASSLLQQGADGYTF. DNA for the CDR3: TGTGCCAGCAGTTTATTGCAACAGGGGGCAGATGGCTACACCTTC. The rearrangement joins TRBV28 to TRBJ1-2; 9 positions agree with TRBD1. V gave up 1 base and J gave up 6 bases; unmatched junction bases: 6. CDR1 is MDHEN, CDR2 SYDVKM, per germline. The CDR3 is made up of 15 amino acids.

This chain links TRBV4-1 with TRBJ2-7; perhaps TRBD2 as D (5 bases). V was shortened by 4 bases and J by 2 bases, with 9 bases between the two germline ends. From germline, CDR1 is MGHRA and CDR2 YSYEKL. The CDR3 is made up of 13 amino acids. Here the CDR3 DNA reads TGCGCCAGCAGCCTGGACTTGCCCTACGAGCAGTACTTC. It encodes CASSLDLPYEQYF.